One sample yielded the 5 T cell receptor beta chains listed below, sequenced in a study of blood T cells in healthy people across ages. A J-beta primer mix and a sample-barcoded 5' primer were used in a second PCR of roughly 6 to 11 cycles. TCRdb fed the 5' RACE reads into MiXCR, producing one record per CDR3 protein. The table records around 870,000 distinct CDR3 sequences, about 30% of them present only once. Specimen: blood. The source of these receptors is a woman aged 80 or older in good health.

Remarks on this clonotype: The germline gene is not matched at one end of the junction; a read error may be the cause. The chain has TRBV7-2 and TRBJ1-2; D is unresolved. CDR1 is SGHTA and CDR2 is FQGNSA in the germline V gene. The CDR3 consists of 16 residues. The CDR3 is CANSPRTRVAYCGYTF. The CDR3 nucleotides are TGTGCCAACAGCCCCCGGACCCGGGTCGCATACTGTGGCTACACCTTC.

The CDR3 bases are TGTGCCGGGAGACAGGGGTATAATTCACCCCTCCACTTT. Its translation is CAGRQGYNSPLHF. The V call is TRBV2, the J call TRBJ1-6, with TRBD1 matching 8 bases. V trimming: 11 bases; J trimming: 4 bases; junction bases outside the gene matches: 4. Germline-derived CDR1 and CDR2 are SNHLY and FYNNEI. The CDR3 consists of 13 residues.

The gene calls are TRBV6-1 and TRBJ2-7, with 12 bases identical to TRBD1. After removal of 6 bases from V and 5 bases from J, the junction contained 5 bases not matched to a gene. This CDR3 has 14 amino acids. Germline V gene lookup returns CDR1 MNHNS and CDR2 SASEGT. The CDR3 DNA reads TGTGCCAGCAGAAGGGGACAGGGGGCCAACGAGCAGTACTTC. Protein: CASRRGQGANEQYF.

This clonotype has a count of ten or more. This chain joins TRBV16 and TRBJ2-7, with D perhaps TRBD1 (6 bases). The CDR3 totals 14 residues. Germline CDR1 reads KGHSY; CDR2 reads FQNENV. V was clipped by 6 bases and J by 2 bases, with 14 bases between them. CDR3 nucleotide sequence: TGTGCCAGCAGTACCGGGACATCTGCCTACGAGCAGTACTTC. It specifies CASSTGTSAYEQYF.

Regarding this clonotype: A much bigger clone sits one base away, suggesting this may be a read error. This chain joins TRBV3-1 and TRBJ2-7; tentative D call: TRBD1 (6 bases). V lost 4 bases and J lost 7, with 11 bases in between. This CDR3 has 12 residues. CDR1 and CDR2 (germline): LGHDT, YNNKEL (reference sequence). CDR3 sequence reads: CASSRRDKEQYF. The CDR3 DNA is TGTGCCAGCAGCCGACGGGACAAGGAGCAGTACTTC.